Listed below are T cell receptor beta chains from one sample, sequenced in a study of blood T cell repertoires in COVID-19. Some clones are missing from TCRdb's copy, which holds only in-frame ones; the method was immunoSEQ multiplex PCR. The data contain 250,000 to 350,000 clones, around 90% of them singletons. The sample consisted of peripheral blood. The origin of the receptors is a woman aged 45-60 years with COVID-19, enrolled during active disease. CDR3s include the opening cysteine and the closing phenylalanine or tryptophan. The D gene is left open where the match is weak. Size values are once, few and many counts, or a class for expanded clones, and some rows have none.

>NA|21|TRBV13|TRBD2|TRBJ2-2
CASSLGLDRTSGRLDTGELFF
TGTGCCAGCAGCTTAGGCCTTGATAGGACTAGCGGGAGATTGGACACCGGGGAGCTGTTTTTT
>NA|16|TRBV5-1|NA|TRBJ2-1
CASSARDLQRYNEQFF
TGCGCCAGCAGCGCCCGGGACTTGCAGCGGTACAATGAGCAGTTCTTC
>NA|17|TRBV9|TRBD2|TRBJ2-3
CASSPTPGLAASDTQYF
TGTGCCAGCAGCCCCACCCCGGGACTAGCGGCCTCAGATACGCAGTATTTT
>NA|18|TRBV27|NA|TRBJ1-1
CASGSQNSRGRENTEAFF
TGTGCCAGCGGATCCCAAAATTCGCGGGGGAGGGAGAACACTGAAGCTTTCTTT
>NA|17|TRBV5-6|TRBD1|TRBJ1-5
CASSSRGTGSVRQPQHF
TGTGCCAGCAGCTCGAGGGGGACAGGGAGCGTTCGGCAGCCCCAGCATTTT
>large|17|TRBV6-1|TRBD1|TRBJ1-2
CASSEIGATGGAYGYTF
TGTGCCAGCAGTGAAATAGGCGCGACAGGGGGAGCCTATGGCTACACCTTC
>NA|12|TRBV6-6|TRBD2|TRBJ2-1
CASGRREGEQFF
TGTGCCAGCGGGCGACGGGAGGGTGAGCAGTTCTTC
>NA|16|TRBV5-1|TRBD1|TRBJ2-1
CASSYQQGTSYNEQFF
TGCGCCAGCAGCTACCAACAGGGGACATCCTACAATGAGCAGTTCTTC
>NA|17|TRBV7-9|TRBD2|TRBJ2-1
CASSLLVAGGLRDEQFF
TGTGCCAGCAGCTTATTGGTAGCGGGAGGGTTAAGGGATGAGCAGTTCTTC
>NA|15|TRBV11-2|TRBD2|TRBJ2-2
CASSKSGINTGELFF
TGTGCCAGCAGCAAAAGCGGGATAAACACCGGGGAGCTGTTTTTT
>NA|15|TRBV2|TRBD2|TRBJ2-2
CASRRLAGVIGELFF
TGTGCCAGCAGGAGACTAGCGGGAGTCATCGGGGAGCTGTTTTTT
>NA|15|TRBV18|TRBD1|TRBJ2-7
CASSPAGTGTYEQYF
TGTGCCAGCTCACCCGCTGGGACAGGGACCTACGAGCAGTACTTC
>NA|14|TRBV24-1|NA|TRBJ2-1
CATGGRESYNEQFF
TGTGCCACCGGGGGCAGGGAATCCTACAATGAGCAGTTCTTC
>NA|12|TRBV6-5|NA|TRBJ1-2
CASMAGMIGYTF
TGTGCCAGCATGGCAGGGATGATTGGCTACACCTTC
>NA|15|TRBV19|TRBD1|TRBJ1-1
CASSISRGRGSEAFF
TGTGCCAGTAGTATATCGAGGGGGCGCGGATCTGAAGCTTTCTTT
>NA|12|TRBV29-1|NA|TRBJ2-1
CSVAGQSNEQFF
TGCAGCGTCGCCGGACAGTCCAATGAGCAGTTCTTC
>NA|13|TRBV13|NA|TRBJ2-2
CASSPLRVGELFF
TGTGCCAGCAGCCCCCTGAGGGTCGGGGAGCTGTTTTTT
>NA|18|TRBV10-2|NA|TRBJ2-1
CASRSHPGGSTASGEQFF
TGCGCCAGCCGCTCACACCCAGGAGGCAGCACCGCGTCTGGTGAGCAGTTCTTC
>NA|15|TRBV11-2|NA|TRBJ2-1
CASSLERSLQLEQFF
TGTGCCAGCAGCTTAGAGAGGAGTCTACAATTGGAGCAGTTCTTC